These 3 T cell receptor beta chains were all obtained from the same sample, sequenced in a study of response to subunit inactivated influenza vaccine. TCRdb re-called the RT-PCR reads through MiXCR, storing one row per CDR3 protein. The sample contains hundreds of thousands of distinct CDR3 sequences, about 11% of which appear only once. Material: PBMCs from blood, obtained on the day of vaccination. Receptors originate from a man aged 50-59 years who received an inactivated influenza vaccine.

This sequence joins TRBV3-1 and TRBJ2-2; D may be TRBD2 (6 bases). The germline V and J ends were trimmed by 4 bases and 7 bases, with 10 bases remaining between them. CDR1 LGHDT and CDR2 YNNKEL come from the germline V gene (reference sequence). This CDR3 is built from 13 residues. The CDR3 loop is CASSPGVVGELFF. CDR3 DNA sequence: TGTGCCAGCAGCCCGGGAGTAGTCGGGGAGCTGTTTTTT.

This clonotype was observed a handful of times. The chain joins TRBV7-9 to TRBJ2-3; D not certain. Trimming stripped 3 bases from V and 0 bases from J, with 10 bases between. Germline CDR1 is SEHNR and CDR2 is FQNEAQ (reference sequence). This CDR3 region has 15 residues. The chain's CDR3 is CASSFRASSTDTQYF. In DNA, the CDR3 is TGTGCCAGCAGCTTTCGGGCTTCTAGCACAGATACGCAGTATTTT. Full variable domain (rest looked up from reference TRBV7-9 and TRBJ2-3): DTGVSQNPRHKITKRGQNVTFRCDPISEHNRLYWYRQTLGQGPEFLTYFQNEAQLEKSRLLSDRFSAERPKGSFSTLEIQRTEQGDSAMYLCASSFRASSTDTQYFGPGTRLTVL.

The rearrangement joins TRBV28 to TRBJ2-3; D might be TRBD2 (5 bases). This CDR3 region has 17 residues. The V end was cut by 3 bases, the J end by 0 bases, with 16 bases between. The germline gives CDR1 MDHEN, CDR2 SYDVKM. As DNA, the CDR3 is TGTGCCAGCAGTTTGTGGACTTCTCCTATTAGCACAGATACGCAGTATTTT. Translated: CASSLWTSPISTDTQYF.